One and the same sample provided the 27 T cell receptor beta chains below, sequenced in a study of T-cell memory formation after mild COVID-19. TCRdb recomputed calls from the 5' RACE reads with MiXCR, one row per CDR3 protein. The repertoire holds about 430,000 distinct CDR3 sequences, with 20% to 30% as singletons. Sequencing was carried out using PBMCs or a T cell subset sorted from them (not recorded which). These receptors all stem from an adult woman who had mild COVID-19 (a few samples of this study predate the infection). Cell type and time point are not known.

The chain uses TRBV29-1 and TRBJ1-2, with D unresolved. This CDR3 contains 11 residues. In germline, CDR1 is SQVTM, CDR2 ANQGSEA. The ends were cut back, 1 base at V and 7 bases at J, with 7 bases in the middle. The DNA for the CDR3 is TGCAGCGTTGAAGGATTAAGTGGCTACACCTTC. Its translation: CSVEGLSGYTF.

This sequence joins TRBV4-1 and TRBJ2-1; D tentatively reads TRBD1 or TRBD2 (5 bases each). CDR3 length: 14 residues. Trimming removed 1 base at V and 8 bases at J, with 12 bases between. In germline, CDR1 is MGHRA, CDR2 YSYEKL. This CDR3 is CASSQALGAYEQFF. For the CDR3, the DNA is TGCGCCAGCAGCCAAGCACTAGGGGCGTATGAGCAGTTCTTC.

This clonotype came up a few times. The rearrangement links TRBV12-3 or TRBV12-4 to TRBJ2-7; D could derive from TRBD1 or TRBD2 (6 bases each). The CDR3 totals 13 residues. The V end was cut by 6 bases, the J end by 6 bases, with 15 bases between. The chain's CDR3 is CASSSQGGSEQYF. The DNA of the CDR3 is TGTGCCAGCAGCTCCCAAGGGGGGAGCGAGCAGTACTTC.

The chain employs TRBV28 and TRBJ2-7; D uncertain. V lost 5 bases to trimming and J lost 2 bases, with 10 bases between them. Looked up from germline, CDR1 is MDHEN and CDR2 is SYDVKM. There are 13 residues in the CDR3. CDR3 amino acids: CASSLPITYEQYF. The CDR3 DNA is TGTGCCAGCAGTCTCCCAATCACCTACGAGCAGTACTTC.

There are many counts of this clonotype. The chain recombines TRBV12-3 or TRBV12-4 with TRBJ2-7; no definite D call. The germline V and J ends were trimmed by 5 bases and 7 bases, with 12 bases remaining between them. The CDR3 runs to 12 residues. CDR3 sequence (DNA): TGTGCCAGCAGTCCAAACGGGTGGGAGCAGTACTTC. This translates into CASSPNGWEQYF.

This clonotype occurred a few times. The CDR3 spells CASSSPGTDFSYEQYF. The CDR3 nucleotides read TGTGCCAGCAGCTCACCCGGGACAGATTTCTCCTACGAGCAGTACTTC. This chain links TRBV7-8 with TRBJ2-7; 7 bases agree with TRBD1. Germline assignment: CDR1 SGHVS and CDR2 FQNEAQ. With V trimmed by 4 bases and J by 0 bases, 9 bases remained unmatched. The CDR3 extends over 16 amino acids.

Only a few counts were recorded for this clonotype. The CDR3 nucleotides read TGTGCCAGCAGTTCACGGGAGGGGAATGAGCAGTTCTTC. Translation: CASSSREGNEQFF. This rearrangement joins TRBV6-5 to TRBJ2-1; 8 bases line up with TRBD2. The J segment lost 7 bases and the V segment lost 4 bases, leaving 3 bases of the junction unmatched. The CDR3 consists of 13 residues. Germline V gene sequence: CDR1 MNHEY, CDR2 SVGAGI.

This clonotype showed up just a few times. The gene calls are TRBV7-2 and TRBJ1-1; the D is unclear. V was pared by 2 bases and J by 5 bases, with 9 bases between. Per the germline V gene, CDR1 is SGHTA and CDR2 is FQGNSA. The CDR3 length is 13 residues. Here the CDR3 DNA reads TGTGCCAGCAGCTTACGGGGTCCGACTGAAGCTTTCTTT. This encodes CASSLRGPTEAFF.

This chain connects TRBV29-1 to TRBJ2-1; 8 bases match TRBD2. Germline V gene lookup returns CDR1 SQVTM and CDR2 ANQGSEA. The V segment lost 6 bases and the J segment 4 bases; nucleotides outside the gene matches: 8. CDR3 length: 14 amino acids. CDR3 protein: CSVRTSGAYNEQFF. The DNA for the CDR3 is TGCAGCGTACGAACTAGCGGAGCATACAATGAGCAGTTCTTC.

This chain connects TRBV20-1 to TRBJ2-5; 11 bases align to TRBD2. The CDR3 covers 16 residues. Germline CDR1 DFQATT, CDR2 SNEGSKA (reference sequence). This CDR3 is CSTRTSGSRLVETQYF. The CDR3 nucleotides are TGCAGCACTCGAACTAGCGGGAGTCGGTTGGTAGAGACCCAGTACTTC.

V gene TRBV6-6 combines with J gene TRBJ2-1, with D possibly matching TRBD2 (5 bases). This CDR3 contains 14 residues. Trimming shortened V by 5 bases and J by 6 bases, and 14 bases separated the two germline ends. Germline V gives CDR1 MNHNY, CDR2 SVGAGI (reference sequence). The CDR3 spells CASSDRGRGNEQFF. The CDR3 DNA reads TGTGCCAGCAGTGATAGAGGACGGGGCAATGAGCAGTTCTTC.

The DNA for the CDR3 is TGCAGTGCTAGGTTGACTAGCGGGCGGTCCTACAATGAGCAGTTCTTC. Translation: CSARLTSGRSYNEQFF. The chain employs TRBV20-1 and TRBJ2-1, with 10 bases aligning to TRBD2. Trimming removed 3 bases from V and 1 base from J; junction bases left unmatched: 6. The germline V gene encodes CDR1 DFQATT and CDR2 SNEGSKA (reference sequence). CDR3 length: 16 residues.

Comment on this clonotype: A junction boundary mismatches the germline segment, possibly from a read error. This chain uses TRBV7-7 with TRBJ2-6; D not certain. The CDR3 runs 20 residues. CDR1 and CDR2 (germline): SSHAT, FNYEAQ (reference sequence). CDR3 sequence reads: CASSPHLGPPRQSGANVLTF. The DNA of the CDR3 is TGTGCTAGCAGCCCTCACCTAGGTCCTCCGAGGCAGTCTGGGGCCAACGTCCTGACTTTC.

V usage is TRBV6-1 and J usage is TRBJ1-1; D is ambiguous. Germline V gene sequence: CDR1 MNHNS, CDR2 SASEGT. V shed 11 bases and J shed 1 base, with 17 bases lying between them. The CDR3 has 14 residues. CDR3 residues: CASRPSGQNTEAFF. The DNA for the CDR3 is TGTGCCTCCCGCCCCAGTGGCCAGAACACTGAAGCTTTCTTT.

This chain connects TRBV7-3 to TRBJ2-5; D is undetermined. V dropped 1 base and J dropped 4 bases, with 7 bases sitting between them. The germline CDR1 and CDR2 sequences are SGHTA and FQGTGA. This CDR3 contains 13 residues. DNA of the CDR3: TGTGCCAGCAGCTTAAATACGGGAGAGACCCAGTACTTC. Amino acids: CASSLNTGETQYF. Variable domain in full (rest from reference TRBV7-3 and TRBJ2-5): GAGVSQTPSNKVTEKGKYVELRCDPISGHTALYWYRQSLGQGPEFLIYFQGTGAADDSGLPNDRFFAVRPEGSVSTLKIQRTERGDSAVYLCASSLNTGETQYFGPGTRLLVL.

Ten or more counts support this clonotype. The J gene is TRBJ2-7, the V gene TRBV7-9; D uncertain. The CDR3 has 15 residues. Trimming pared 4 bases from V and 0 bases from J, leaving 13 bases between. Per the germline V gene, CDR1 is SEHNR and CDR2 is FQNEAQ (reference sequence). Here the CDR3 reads CASSSPRQRSYEQYF. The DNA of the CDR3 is TGTGCCAGCAGCTCCCCGAGACAACGCTCCTACGAGCAGTACTTC.

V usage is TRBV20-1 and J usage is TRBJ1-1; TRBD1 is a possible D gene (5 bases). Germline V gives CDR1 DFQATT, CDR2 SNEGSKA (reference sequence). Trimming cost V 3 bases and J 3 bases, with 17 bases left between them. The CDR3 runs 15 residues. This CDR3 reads CSARGLEEGYTEAFF. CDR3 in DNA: TGCAGTGCTAGGGGATTGGAAGAGGGGTACACTGAAGCTTTCTTT.

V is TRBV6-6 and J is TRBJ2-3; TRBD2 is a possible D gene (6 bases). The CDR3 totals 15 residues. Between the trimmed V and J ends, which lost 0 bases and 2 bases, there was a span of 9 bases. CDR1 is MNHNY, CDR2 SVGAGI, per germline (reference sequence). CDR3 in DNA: TGTGCCAGCAGTTACTCACGGGGACTCACAGATACGCAGTATTTT. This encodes CASSYSRGLTDTQYF.

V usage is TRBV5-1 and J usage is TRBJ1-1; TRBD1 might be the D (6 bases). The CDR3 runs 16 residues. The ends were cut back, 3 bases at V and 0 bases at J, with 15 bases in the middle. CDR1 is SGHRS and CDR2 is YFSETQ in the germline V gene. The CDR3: CASSSLLTGLNTEAFF. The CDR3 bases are TGCGCCAGCAGCTCCCTCCTGACAGGACTGAACACTGAAGCTTTCTTT.

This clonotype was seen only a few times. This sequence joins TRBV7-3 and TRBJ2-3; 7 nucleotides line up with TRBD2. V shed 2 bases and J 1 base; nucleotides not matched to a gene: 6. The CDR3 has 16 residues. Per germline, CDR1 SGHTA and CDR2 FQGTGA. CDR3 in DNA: TGTGCCAGCAGCTTATGGGCTAGCGGACGCACAGATACGCAGTATTTT. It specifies CASSLWASGRTDTQYF.

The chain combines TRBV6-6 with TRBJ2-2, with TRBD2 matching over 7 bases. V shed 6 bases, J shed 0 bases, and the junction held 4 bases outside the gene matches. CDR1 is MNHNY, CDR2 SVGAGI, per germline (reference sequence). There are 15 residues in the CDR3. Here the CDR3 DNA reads TGTGCCAGCAGGCAGAGCGGGACGAACACCGGGGAGCTGTTTTTT. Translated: CASRQSGTNTGELFF.

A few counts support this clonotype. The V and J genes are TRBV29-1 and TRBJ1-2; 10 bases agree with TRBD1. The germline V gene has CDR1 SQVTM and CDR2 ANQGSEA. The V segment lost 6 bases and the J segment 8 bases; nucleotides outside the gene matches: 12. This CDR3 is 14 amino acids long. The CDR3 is CSVQLTGQGKGYTF. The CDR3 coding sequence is TGCAGCGTCCAACTCACGGGACAGGGGAAAGGCTACACCTTC.

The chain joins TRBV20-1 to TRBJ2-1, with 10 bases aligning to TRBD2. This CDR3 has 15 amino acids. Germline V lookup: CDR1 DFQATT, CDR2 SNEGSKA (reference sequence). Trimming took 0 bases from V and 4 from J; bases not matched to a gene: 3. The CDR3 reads CSARDQTSGYNEQFF. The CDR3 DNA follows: TGCAGTGCTAGAGATCAGACTAGCGGGTACAATGAGCAGTTCTTC.

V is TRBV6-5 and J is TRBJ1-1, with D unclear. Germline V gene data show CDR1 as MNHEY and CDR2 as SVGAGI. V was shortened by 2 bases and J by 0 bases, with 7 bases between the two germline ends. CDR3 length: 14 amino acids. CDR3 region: CASSYGYLNTEAFF. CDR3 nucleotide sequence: TGTGCCAGCAGTTACGGGTACTTGAACACTGAAGCTTTCTTT.

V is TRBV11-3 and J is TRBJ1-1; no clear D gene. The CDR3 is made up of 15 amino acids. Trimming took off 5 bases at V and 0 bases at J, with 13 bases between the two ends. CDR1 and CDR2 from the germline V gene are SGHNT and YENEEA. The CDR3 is CASSLPRGMNTEAFF. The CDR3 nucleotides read TGTGCCAGCAGCCTGCCCAGAGGTATGAACACTGAAGCTTTCTTT.

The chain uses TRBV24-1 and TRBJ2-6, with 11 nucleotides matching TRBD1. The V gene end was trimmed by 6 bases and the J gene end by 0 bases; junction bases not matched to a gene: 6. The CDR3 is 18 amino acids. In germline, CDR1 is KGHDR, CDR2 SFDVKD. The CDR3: CATSSGTGGSSGANVLTF. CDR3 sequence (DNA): TGTGCCACCAGTTCCGGGACAGGGGGAAGCTCTGGGGCCAACGTCCTGACTTTC.

The CDR3: CASSPSRGGWMNTEAFF. In DNA, the CDR3 is TGTGCCAGCAGCCCGAGTCGCGGGGGCTGGATGAACACTGAAGCTTTCTTT. The rearrangement uses TRBV7-6 and TRBJ1-1; D may be TRBD1 (6 bases). Per the germline V gene, CDR1 is SGHVS and CDR2 is FNYEAQ. Trimming removed 5 bases from V and 0 bases from J, with 19 bases in between. The CDR3 sequence is 17 residues long.